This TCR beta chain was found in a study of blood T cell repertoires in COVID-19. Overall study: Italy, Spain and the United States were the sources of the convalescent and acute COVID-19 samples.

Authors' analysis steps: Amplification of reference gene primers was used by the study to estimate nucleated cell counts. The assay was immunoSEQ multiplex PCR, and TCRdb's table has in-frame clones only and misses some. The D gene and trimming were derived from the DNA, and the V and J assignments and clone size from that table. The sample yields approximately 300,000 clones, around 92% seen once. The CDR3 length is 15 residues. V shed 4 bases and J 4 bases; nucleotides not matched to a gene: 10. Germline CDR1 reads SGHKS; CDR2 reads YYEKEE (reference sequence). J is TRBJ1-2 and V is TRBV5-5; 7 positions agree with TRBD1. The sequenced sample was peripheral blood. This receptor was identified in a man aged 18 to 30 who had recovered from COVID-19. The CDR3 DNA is TGTGCCAGCAGCAACCCCTCAGGGGGTCTCTATGGCTACACCTTC. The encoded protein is CASSNPSGGLYGYTF.